Presented here are 18 T cell receptor beta chains from one specimen sequenced in a study of shared clonotypes between healthy human individuals. The protocol was immunoSEQ multiplex PCR, while the TCRdb copy is restricted to in-frame clones and leaves out a portion. This sample has nearly 1 million clones, with about three quarters found just once. The sequenced material came from memory CD4+ T cells sorted from blood. Sample subset: CD45RA-negative fraction. The receptor source for this set is a man aged 18-30 years in good health.

With regard to this clone: At the DNA level, this CDR3 is encoded by other sequences in the same sample as well. The chain has TRBV6-5 and TRBJ1-2; 8 bases align to TRBD1. Germline V gene sequence: CDR1 MNHEY, CDR2 SVGAGI. The CDR3 is made up of 14 amino acids. With V trimmed by 5 bases and J by 2 bases, 4 bases remained unmatched. CDR3 sequence (DNA): TGTGCCAGCAGTCCGACAGGGGCCAACTATGGCTACACCTTC. It encodes CASSPTGANYGYTF.

V is TRBV28 and J is TRBJ1-6; 9 bases agree with TRBD1. Germline CDR1 is MDHEN and CDR2 is SYDVKM. CDR3 length: 16 amino acids. Germline trimming cut 6 bases from V and 7 bases from J; bases unmatched to any gene: 10. Here the CDR3 DNA reads TGTGCCAGCAGCTTAGGACAGGGGCGGATAAATTCACCCCTCCACTTT. As protein: CASSLGQGRINSPLHF.

The sample holds one count of this clone. The gene calls are TRBV10-1 and TRBJ2-1, with unresolved D. Germline V gene data show CDR1 as WNHNN and CDR2 as SYGVQD (reference sequence). Trimming cost V 0 bases and J 6 bases, with 3 bases left between them. This CDR3 contains 12 residues. The CDR3 region has the DNA TGCGCCAGCAGTGAGTCAGGCAATGAGCAGTTCTTC. It specifies CASSESGNEQFF.

Notes on this clone: Within the sample, other DNA sequences also encode this same CDR3. The chain employs TRBV6-1 and TRBJ1-2, with a weak D call TRBD1 (5 bases). Germline V gene sequence: CDR1 MNHNS, CDR2 SASEGT. V gave up 3 bases and J gave up 8 bases, with 10 bases separating them. The CDR3 has 12 residues. The CDR3 coding sequence is TGTGCCAGCAGTGAGTCAGGGTACGGCTACACCTTC. Its protein product is CASSESGYGYTF.

The chain couples TRBV30 to TRBJ1-6, with D maybe TRBD1 (5 bases). The ends were cut back, 2 bases at V and 7 bases at J, with 18 bases in the middle. Germline CDR1 GTSNPN, CDR2 SVGIG (reference sequence). The CDR3 is 16 residues long. CDR3 sequence (DNA): TGTGCCTGGAGTCAGCGTGGGGGTACGAGGAATTCACCCCTCCACTTT. It yields the protein CAWSQRGGTRNSPLHF.

The DNA of the CDR3 is TGTGCCTGGAACTGGGCTTATGGCTACACCTTC. Translating it yields CAWNWAYGYTF. The chain carries TRBV30 and TRBJ1-2; no definite D call. V was cut by 4 bases and J by 5 bases, with 8 bases left in between. Germline assignment: CDR1 GTSNPN and CDR2 SVGIG (reference sequence). The CDR3 contains 11 residues.

The chain combines TRBV2 with TRBJ1-3, with D possibly being TRBD1 (6 bases). From germline, CDR1 is SNHLY and CDR2 FYNNEI. The ends were cut back, 3 bases at V and 2 bases at J, with 11 bases in the middle. The CDR3 is 15 amino acids. The CDR3 region has the DNA TGTGCCAGCAGTGAGGGGGCACTCACTGGAAACACCATATATTTT. It is translated as CASSEGALTGNTIYF.

The V call is TRBV2, the J call TRBJ1-1; weak D call: TRBD1 (6 bases). The V and J ends lost 7 bases and 4 bases respectively, with 22 bases between them. The CDR3 covers 16 residues. CDR1 and CDR2 (germline): SNHLY, FYNNEI. CDR3 nucleotide sequence: TGTGCCAGCATTATTAGAGAGAAGGGGGGCGGCACTGAAGCTTTCTTT. It codes for CASIIREKGGGTEAFF.

The CDR3 DNA reads TGTGCTAGTGGTTTGGGTGGGACTGGCTCCGGGGAGCTGTTTTTT. It is translated as CASGLGGTGSGELFF. This chain joins TRBV12-5 and TRBJ2-2; a weak D match, TRBD2 (6 bases). V was cut by 1 base and J by 6 bases, with 12 bases left in between. Germline V lookup: CDR1 LGHNT, CDR2 FRNRAP. This CDR3 region has 15 residues.

The rearrangement uses TRBV5-1 and TRBJ2-1, with D unresolved. V gave up 0 bases and J gave up 7 bases, with 8 bases separating them. The CDR3 loop spans 13 amino acids. CDR1 SGHRS and CDR2 YFSETQ come from the germline V gene. DNA of the CDR3: TGCGCCAGCAGCTTGGGGGTAGCTAATGAGCAGTTCTTC. Translating it yields CASSLGVANEQFF.

Notes on this clone: Within the sample, other DNA sequences also encode this same CDR3. The chain has TRBV5-1 and TRBJ1-1; D possibly corresponds to TRBD1 (5 bases). V shed 0 bases and J shed 1 base, with 7 bases lying between them. Germline V gene data show CDR1 as SGHRS and CDR2 as YFSETQ. The CDR3 covers 14 residues. The CDR3 reads CASSLATGNTEAFF. The CDR3 nucleotides are TGCGCCAGCAGCTTGGCTACAGGGAACACTGAAGCTTTCTTT. The variable domain in full, with the rest retrieved from reference TRBV5-1 and TRBJ1-1, is KAGVTQTPRYLIKTRGQQVTLSCSPISGHRSVSWYQQTPGQGLQFLFEYFSETQRNKGNFPGRFSGRQFSNSRSEMNVSTLELGDSALYLCASSLATGNTEAFFGQGTRLTVV.

The gene calls are TRBV27 and TRBJ2-7; 10 bases match TRBD2. The V gene's germline CDR1 is MNHEY and CDR2 SMNVEV (reference sequence). There are 17 residues in the CDR3. The junction had 13 bases not matched to a gene; V was cut back by 6 bases and J by 2 bases. This chain's CDR3 is CASSPLAGALITYEQYF. The CDR3 DNA sequence: TGTGCCAGCAGCCCGCTAGCGGGGGCCCTTATAACCTACGAGCAGTACTTC.

About this clone: A far larger clone is just one base off, so this is likely a read error. The rearrangement links TRBV15 to TRBJ2-5; the D is unclear. The length of the CDR3 is 12 residues. From germline, CDR1 is LNHNV and CDR2 YYDKDF (reference sequence). The V gene lost 0 bases and the J gene lost 7 bases, with 6 bases spanning the gap. The CDR3 loop reads CATSREVGTQYF. The CDR3 DNA is TGTGCCACCAGCAGAGAAGTGGGGACCCAGTACTTC. The complete variable domain, with remaining parts taken from reference TRBV15 and TRBJ2-5, reads DAMVIQNPRYQVTQFGKPVTLSCSQTLNHNVMYWYQQKSSQAPKLLFHYYDKDFNNEADTPDNFQSRRPNTSFCFLDIRSPGLGDTAMYLCATSREVGTQYFGPGTRLLVL.

The genes are TRBV18 and TRBJ1-1; maybe TRBD1 (5 bases). The ends were cut back, 4 bases at V and 4 bases at J, with 13 bases in the middle. Germline CDR1 reads KGHSH; CDR2 reads LQKENI. The CDR3 has 14 residues. CDR3 nucleotides: TGTGCCAGCTCACGACAAGGGACCAGCACTGAAGCTTTCTTT. Its translation: CASSRQGTSTEAFF.

The rearrangement joins TRBV6-6 to TRBJ2-1; 8 nucleotides agree with TRBD1. Germline-derived CDR1 and CDR2 are MNHNY and SVGAGI (reference sequence). Losses at the gene ends were 3 bases for V and 9 bases for J; bases not matched to a gene: 13. The CDR3 spans 16 residues. CDR3 protein: CASSYMTGATSGEQFF. CDR3 nucleotide sequence: TGTGCCAGCAGTTATATGACAGGGGCCACCTCGGGTGAGCAGTTCTTC.

This chain links TRBV30 with TRBJ2-5; D uncertain. The end of the DNA fits TRBJ2-7 better, so the J call may be wrong. This CDR3 has 12 amino acids. CDR1 GTSNPN and CDR2 SVGIG come from the germline V gene (reference sequence). The CDR3 sequence is CAWSASSYEQYF. The CDR3 DNA follows: TGTGCCTGGAGTGCCTCATCCTACGAGCAGTACTTC.

V usage is TRBV2 and J usage is TRBJ2-3; 14 bases agree with TRBD2. Per germline, CDR1 SNHLY and CDR2 FYNNEI. This CDR3 is built from 14 residues. Trimming took 3 bases from V and 9 from J; bases not matched to a gene: 2. The DNA of the CDR3 is TGTGCCAGCAGTGATCGGACTAGCGGGGGGACGCAGTATTTT. It translates to CASSDRTSGGTQYF.

J is TRBJ1-3 and V is TRBV6-1, with D possibly being TRBD1 (6 bases). Germline lookup yields CDR1 MNHNS and CDR2 SASEGT. The CDR3 length is 15 residues. The germline V and J ends were trimmed by 1 base and 9 bases, with 16 bases remaining between them. CDR3 region: CASSEEVRGLATIYF. CDR3 nucleotide sequence: TGTGCCAGCAGTGAAGAGGTCAGGGGACTAGCCACCATATATTTT.